These 12 T cell receptor beta chains were all obtained from the same sample, sequenced in a study of cytomegalovirus exposure and HLA in healthy donors. Some clones are missing from TCRdb's copy, which holds only in-frame ones; the method was immunoSEQ multiplex PCR. The table has about 49,000 clones, roughly 92% seen once. The specimen sequenced was PBMCs. The receptor set was obtained from a man younger than 35 in good health and CMV-seronegative.

V gene TRBV19 combines with J gene TRBJ2-3; a weak D match, TRBD1 (6 bases). The V gene's germline CDR1 is LNHDA and CDR2 SQIVND (reference sequence). V was clipped by 9 bases and J by 8 bases, with 18 bases between them. The CDR3 totals 13 residues. The CDR3 sequence: CASRGEGRGTQYF. The CDR3 nucleotides read TGTGCCAGCAGAGGTGAGGGCAGGGGTACGCAGTATTTT.

The chain has TRBV27 and TRBJ2-6, with a weak D call TRBD2 (5 bases). CDR1 is MNHEY, CDR2 SMNVEV, per germline (reference sequence). The V end lost 5 bases, the J end lost 0 bases, and 8 bases lay between the germline ends. There are 15 residues in the CDR3. The CDR3 bases are TGTGCCAGCAGTCCACGGGACTCTGGGGCCAACGTCCTGACTTTC. Amino acids: CASSPRDSGANVLTF.

This clone was seen a few times. The chain employs TRBV11-3 and TRBJ2-3; possible D gene TRBD2, 6 bases. Germline CDR1 SGHNT, CDR2 YENEEA. V lost 2 bases and J lost 4, with 16 bases in between. There are 16 residues in the CDR3. The CDR3: CASSLTFGGSPDTQYF. The CDR3 DNA follows: TGTGCCAGCAGCTTAACCTTCGGAGGGAGCCCAGATACGCAGTATTTT.

The rearrangement links TRBV7-3 to TRBJ2-5; 7 bases are shared with TRBD2. The CDR3 covers 18 residues. Trimming removed 2 bases from V and 5 bases from J; junction bases left unmatched: 17. CDR1 and CDR2 from the germline V gene are SGHTA and FQGTGA. CDR3 DNA: TGTGCCAGCAGCTTATGGGGTGCGGGAGTACTATCTGGTGAGACCCAGTACTTC. Translating gives CASSLWGAGVLSGETQYF. Full variable domain (rest looked up from reference TRBV7-3 and TRBJ2-5): GAGVSQTPSNKVTEKGKYVELRCDPISGHTALYWYRQSLGQGPEFLIYFQGTGAADDSGLPNDRFFAVRPEGSVSTLKIQRTERGDSAVYLCASSLWGAGVLSGETQYFGPGTRLLVL.

This chain joins TRBV5-5 and TRBJ1-5; 9 bases are a match to TRBD1. The CDR3 is 15 amino acids. The V gene end was trimmed by 1 base and the J gene end by 2 bases; junction bases not matched to a gene: 1. CDR1 and CDR2 (germline): SGHKS, YYEKEE (reference sequence). Written as DNA, the CDR3 is TGTGCCAGCAGCTTGTGGGACAGGGGCAATCAGCCCCAGCATTTT. Encoded protein: CASSLWDRGNQPQHF.

The chain recombines TRBV2 with TRBJ2-1; D is unclear. Deletions cut 4 bases from V and 9 bases from J, with 13 bases between. Germline V gene data show CDR1 as SNHLY and CDR2 as FYNNEI. CDR3 length equals 13 residues. CDR3 coding DNA: TGTGCCAGCAGTGTATCCCCCTTGGCTGAGCAGTTCTTC. It translates to CASSVSPLAEQFF.

As concerns this clone: At one end, the junction sequence differs from germline, possibly due to a read error. The chain uses TRBV7-7 and TRBJ2-2; 8 bases are shared with TRBD1. The CDR3 consists of 14 residues. CDR1 is SSHAT and CDR2 is FNYEAQ in the germline V gene (reference sequence). Written as DNA, the CDR3 is TGTGCTAGCAGCCCGGACAGGGCGACCGGGGAGCTGTTTTTT. Its protein is CASSPDRATGELFF.

This clone appeared once. The chain is built from TRBV27 and TRBJ2-1; D might be TRBD2 (5 bases). V was shortened by 8 bases and J by 0 bases, with 14 bases between the two germline ends. Per the germline V gene, CDR1 is MNHEY and CDR2 is SMNVEV (reference sequence). The CDR3 runs to 15 residues. The CDR3 region is CASSKRKSSYNEQFF. The CDR3 DNA is TGTGCCAGCTCAAAGCGGAAGAGCTCCTACAATGAGCAGTTCTTC.

The chain combines TRBV9 with TRBJ2-5; tentative D call: TRBD2 (6 bases). V was cut by 3 bases and J by 5 bases, with 14 bases left in between. The germline V gene encodes CDR1 SGDLS and CDR2 YYNGEE. This CDR3 contains 14 residues. DNA of the CDR3: TGTGCCAGCAGCGGCGGGGCGACACTGGAGACCCAGTACTTC. Protein: CASSGGATLETQYF.

The chain combines TRBV9 with TRBJ1-1, with D unresolved. V was trimmed by 4 bases and J by 1 base, leaving 8 bases between them. The germline V gene has CDR1 SGDLS and CDR2 YYNGEE. CDR3 length: 13 residues. The CDR3 loop is CASSTTGNTEAFF. CDR3 coding DNA: TGTGCCAGCAGCACGACGGGGAACACTGAAGCTTTCTTT.

This chain uses TRBV10-1 with TRBJ2-5; TRBD2 is a possible D gene (5 bases). The CDR3 consists of 14 residues. The germline V gene has CDR1 WNHNN and CDR2 SYGVQD (reference sequence). V lost 4 bases and J lost 7, with 16 bases in between. CDR3 loop: CASSAASPTGTQYF. The CDR3 DNA is TGCGCCAGCAGTGCGGCTAGCCCGACTGGGACCCAGTACTTC.

This clone was picked up one time. The chain combines TRBV11-3 with TRBJ2-7; 8 bases fit TRBD2. Germline trimming cut 1 base from V and 0 bases from J; bases unmatched to any gene: 8. CDR1 is SGHNT, CDR2 YENEEA, per germline. This CDR3 spans 17 amino acids. CDR3 sequence (DNA): TGTGCCAGCAGCTTAGCCCGGGGGGGACATCTCTCCTACGAGCAGTACTTC. This gives the protein CASSLARGGHLSYEQYF.